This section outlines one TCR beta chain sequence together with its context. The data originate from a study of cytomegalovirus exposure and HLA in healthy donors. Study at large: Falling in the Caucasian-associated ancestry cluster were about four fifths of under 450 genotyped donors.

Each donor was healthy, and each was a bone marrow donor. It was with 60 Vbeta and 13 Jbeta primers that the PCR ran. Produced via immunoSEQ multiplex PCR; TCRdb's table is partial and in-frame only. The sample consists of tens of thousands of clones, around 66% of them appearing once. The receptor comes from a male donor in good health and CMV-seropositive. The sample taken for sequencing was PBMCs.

The CDR3 DNA is TGTGCCACCCTCAAATCGGACAGTTACAATGAGCAGTTCTTC. Protein: CATLKSDSYNEQFF. J is TRBJ2-1 and V is TRBV7-9, with D possibly matching TRBD1 (6 bases). The CDR3 totals 14 residues. CDR1 is SEHNR and CDR2 is FQNEAQ in the germline V gene (reference sequence). The V end lost 10 bases, the J end lost 4 bases, and 17 bases lay between the germline ends.